This entry is about one TCR beta chain. What it binds is unknown. The record originates from a study of a mutant IDH1 vaccine in newly diagnosed glioma. In the study overall: Once 4-6 weeks had passed after radiotherapy alone, vaccination started, or it started with temozolomide cycles. The therapy given earlier, which was standard therapy, consisted of radiotherapy, temozolomide, or both, and most of the patients received both.

Time point of the sample: week 47, end of study. The content of each vaccine dose was 300 ug of mutant IDH1 20-mer peptide, and topical imiquimod accompanied it. Measured with immunoSEQ multiplex PCR; TCRdb has only the in-frame clones, and not every one. The sample has some 31,000 clones, about 86% seen once. Sequences were derived from PBMCs, sampled from a glioma patient whose treatment included an IDH1 peptide vaccine. This sequence was found in a young man with glioma.

CDR3 residues: CATSRNKRASGSQETQYF. DNA of the CDR3: TGTGCCACCAGCAGAAACAAGAGAGCTAGCGGGTCCCAAGAGACCCAGTACTTC. This chain connects TRBV15 to TRBJ2-5; 8 positions match TRBD2. V shed 2 bases and J 1 base; nucleotides not matched to a gene: 12. The CDR3 consists of 18 residues. Germline loops: CDR1 LNHNV, CDR2 YYDKDF (reference sequence). Drawing the rest from reference TRBV15 and TRBJ2-5, the complete variable domain is DAMVIQNPRYQVTQFGKPVTLSCSQTLNHNVMYWYQQKSSQAPKLLFHYYDKDFNNEADTPDNFQSRRPNTSFCFLDIRSPGLGDTAMYLCATSRNKRASGSQETQYFGPGTRLLVL.